This is a list of T cell receptor beta chains from one sample in a study of blood T cell repertoires in COVID-19. Here immunoSEQ multiplex PCR was the method, and the copy in TCRdb shows in-frame clones only, minus some. The profile shows 350,000 to 400,000 clones, approximately 91% of them singletons. The sequencing input was PBMCs or T cells enriched from blood (not recorded which). These receptors came from a woman aged 40 to 50 who had been exposed to COVID-19. Each CDR3 is given with its conserved first and last residue. The order of the fields is V gene, J gene, D gene, CDR3 protein. A D gene is named only where the DNA matches it firmly.

V: TRBV19
J: TRBJ1-2
D: TRBD1
CDR3: CASSIIGGDGYTF

V: TRBV6-6
J: TRBJ1-1
D: TRBD1
CDR3: CASSRGQVGTEAFF

V: TRBV19
J: TRBJ1-1
D: TRBD1
CDR3: CASTRFGTGVGTEAFF

V: TRBV19
J: TRBJ1-4
D: -
CDR3: CASSMRRRSGDNEKLFF

V: TRBV5-1
J: TRBJ2-2
D: -
CDR3: CASSLAERAGELFF

V: TRBV9
J: TRBJ1-2
D: -
CDR3: CASSVTGGTQYGYTF

V: TRBV7-2
J: TRBJ2-1
D: TRBD2
CDR3: CASSFTSGDYNEQFF

V: TRBV6-5
J: TRBJ1-2
D: -
CDR3: CASSYQPPGGAGYTF

V: TRBV2
J: TRBJ2-1
D: -
CDR3: CASKSEPGVGYNEQFF

V: TRBV11-3
J: TRBJ2-3
D: TRBD2
CDR3: CASSPRSAGGRSTDTQYF

V: TRBV3-1/TRBV3-2
J: TRBJ1-3
D: -
CDR3: CASSLAGGNTIYF

V: TRBV19
J: TRBJ1-1
D: -
CDR3: CASSIAERGRNKAFF

V: TRBV19
J: TRBJ2-3
D: -
CDR3: CASSGSLRGSDTQYF

V: TRBV6-6
J: TRBJ1-2
D: -
CDR3: CASTYPPGGGYTF

V: TRBV7-6
J: TRBJ2-1
D: -
CDR3: CASSLGGMDYNEQFF

V: TRBV7-9
J: TRBJ1-2
D: TRBD1
CDR3: CASSLVTGNYGYTF

V: TRBV2
J: TRBJ1-1
D: -
CDR3: CASSEGGNKNTEAFF

V: TRBV12-5
J: TRBJ1-2
D: TRBD1
CDR3: CASGLAGTGVYGYTF

V: TRBV3-1/TRBV3-2
J: TRBJ1-2
D: -
CDR3: CASSQGRGGVGYGYTF

V: TRBV9
J: TRBJ2-1
D: -
CDR3: CASSVVSGRYDEQFF

V: TRBV3-1/TRBV3-2
J: TRBJ1-2
D: TRBD1
CDR3: CASSQVPGTGDYTF

V: TRBV2
J: TRBJ1-2
D: -
CDR3: CASSENSAAANYGYTF

V: TRBV7-8
J: TRBJ2-7
D: -
CDR3: CASSSGQYYEQYF

V: TRBV2
J: TRBJ2-3
D: -
CDR3: CASTRGSRADTQYF

V: TRBV6-5
J: TRBJ1-1
D: TRBD1
CDR3: CASRRQGPNTEAFF

V: TRBV5-1
J: TRBJ2-3
D: -
CDR3: CASSLASGTDTQYF

V: TRBV12-3/TRBV12-4
J: TRBJ1-2
D: -
CDR3: CASTRGLGGYTF

V: TRBV19
J: TRBJ1-5
D: TRBD1
CDR3: CASSMDRGSNQPQHF

V: TRBV7-2
J: TRBJ1-1
D: -
CDR3: CASSPGRGTIEAFF

V: TRBV5-5
J: TRBJ2-7
D: TRBD2
CDR3: CASSLFRGEGEQYF

V: TRBV6-2/TRBV6-3
J: TRBJ1-1
D: -
CDR3: CASSYSRGRDTEAFF

V: TRBV5-1
J: TRBJ1-4
D: TRBD1
CDR3: CASRAGTGVEKLFF

V: TRBV4-3
J: TRBJ2-1
D: -
CDR3: CASSQEGEAYNEQFF

V: TRBV11-3
J: TRBJ2-2
D: -
CDR3: CASSLPPWRSELFF

V: TRBV24-1
J: TRBJ1-5
D: -
CDR3: CATSGQGTLNSNQPQHF

V: TRBV24-1
J: TRBJ2-1
D: TRBD1
CDR3: CATSPPGQGLIDEQFF

V: TRBV5-1
J: TRBJ2-7
D: TRBD1
CDR3: CASSTGQGNYEQYF

V: TRBV4-2
J: TRBJ2-3
D: TRBD2
CDR3: CASSQAGGAYPDTQYF

V: TRBV4-1
J: TRBJ1-2
D: TRBD1
CDR3: CASSQDFPGQGDYGYTF